The present entry profiles one T cell receptor beta chain with its context. Its cognate antigen is unknown. The study enrolled healthy HIV-negative adults without recent acute infections or vaccinations as donors. The split of CD4+ cells yielded CD45RA+ naive and CD45RA-negative memory subsets. The source of the sample is a study of shared clonotypes between healthy human individuals. Study-level results: Non-shared clonotypes had lower generation probabilities than clonotypes shared by all four sorted-subset donors. Sampling covered nothing but blood. Tissue TCR repertoires likely differ from those found in blood.

Here immunoSEQ multiplex PCR was the method, and the copy in TCRdb shows in-frame clones only, minus some. Here the sample spans over 850,000 clones, 78% being singletons. CDR1 and CDR2 (germline): SQVTM, ANQGSEA. V was clipped by 1 base and J by 6 bases; unmatched bases: 8. The CDR3 is 14 amino acids. The chain links TRBV29-1 to TRBJ1-2, with 7 bases aligning to TRBD1. Material: memory CD4+ T cells from PBMCs. Stated subset: CD45RA-negative fraction. The receptor's source is a young man in good health. Some clones in this sample may be carry-over from other donors' samples. DNA for the CDR3: TGCAGCGTTGAAGGGACAGGCACTGGGAATGGCTACACCTTC. This translates into CSVEGTGTGNGYTF.